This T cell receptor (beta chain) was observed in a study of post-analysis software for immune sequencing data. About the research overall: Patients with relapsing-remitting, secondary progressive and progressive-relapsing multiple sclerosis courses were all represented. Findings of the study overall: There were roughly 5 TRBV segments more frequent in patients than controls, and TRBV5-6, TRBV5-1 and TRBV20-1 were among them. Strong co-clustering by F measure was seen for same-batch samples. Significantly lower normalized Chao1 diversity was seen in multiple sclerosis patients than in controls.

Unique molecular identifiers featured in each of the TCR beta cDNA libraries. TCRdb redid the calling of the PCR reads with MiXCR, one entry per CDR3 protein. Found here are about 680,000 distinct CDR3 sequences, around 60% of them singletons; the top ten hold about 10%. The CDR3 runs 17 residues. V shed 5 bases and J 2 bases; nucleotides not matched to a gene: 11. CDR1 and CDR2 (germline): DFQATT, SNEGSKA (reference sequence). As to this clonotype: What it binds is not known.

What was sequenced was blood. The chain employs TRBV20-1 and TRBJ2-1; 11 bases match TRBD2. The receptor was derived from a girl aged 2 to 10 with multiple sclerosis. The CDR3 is CSALLAGVPSPYNEQFF. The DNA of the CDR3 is TGCAGTGCTCTACTAGCGGGGGTGCCAAGCCCCTACAATGAGCAGTTCTTC.